A single sample is the source of the 32 T cell receptor beta chains below, sequenced in a study of cytomegalovirus exposure and HLA in healthy donors. Primers included in the PCR were 60 Vbeta and 13 Jbeta primers. The data were produced by immunoSEQ multiplex PCR, yet TCRdb's version contains in-frame clones alone and is incomplete. The table records more than 110,000 clones, roughly 80% of them present only once. Input material: PBMCs. All receptors come from a woman aged 45-59 years in good health and CMV-seronegative.

The rearrangement joins TRBV15 to TRBJ1-2; D may be TRBD1 (6 bases). CDR1 is LNHNV, CDR2 YYDKDF, per germline (reference sequence). CDR3 length equals 15 residues. The V end was cut by 0 bases, the J end by 3 bases, with 11 bases between. The CDR3 sequence is CATSRDTGKDYGYTF. CDR3 nucleotides: TGTGCCACCAGCAGAGATACAGGGAAGGACTATGGCTACACCTTC.

The chain is built from TRBV2 and TRBJ2-7; possible D gene TRBD1, 6 bases. The germline V gene has CDR1 SNHLY and CDR2 FYNNEI. CDR3 length: 13 residues. The V end lost 5 bases, the J end lost 2 bases, and 10 bases lay between the germline ends. In DNA form, the CDR3 reads TGTGCCAGCAGTAAGGACAGAACCTACGAGCAGTACTTC. As protein: CASSKDRTYEQYF.

The chain couples TRBV6-6 to TRBJ1-5, with D perhaps matching TRBD1 (5 bases). V lost 6 bases and J lost 2, with 11 bases in between. Germline lookup yields CDR1 MNHNY and CDR2 SVGAGI (reference sequence). The CDR3 spans 14 residues. CDR3 protein: CASRGTYRNQPQHF. The CDR3 DNA sequence: TGTGCCAGCAGGGGGACTTATCGCAATCAGCCCCAGCATTTT.

The chain recombines TRBV7-9 with TRBJ2-2; TRBD1 agrees at 8 bases. CDR1 is SEHNR and CDR2 is FQNEAQ in the germline V gene (reference sequence). The CDR3 totals 15 residues. V shed 5 bases, J shed 0 bases, and the junction held 2 bases outside the gene matches. The CDR3 protein is CASSRDRTNTGELFF. DNA for the CDR3: TGTGCCAGCAGCCGGGACAGGACGAACACCGGGGAGCTGTTTTTT.

This clone was counted a few times. The chain couples TRBV5-8 to TRBJ2-5; D unresolved. Germline CDR1 and CDR2: SGHTS and YDEGEE. The ends were cut back, 3 bases at V and 7 bases at J, with 7 bases in the middle. The length of the CDR3 is 11 residues. The CDR3 DNA is TGTGCCAGCAGCTCAGGATGGACCCAGTACTTC. It is translated as CASSSGWTQYF.

Only one count was recorded for this clone. The chain joins TRBV11-3 to TRBJ2-5; 10 bases are shared with TRBD2. Germline values: CDR1 SGHNT, CDR2 YENEEA. J lost 5 bases, V lost 10 bases, and 7 bases had no gene match. CDR3 length: 13 amino acids. CDR3 sequence (DNA): TGTGCCACCCAGCGGGGGGGCCATGAGACCCAGTACTTC. This gives the protein CATQRGGHETQYF.

The chain links TRBV5-1 to TRBJ2-3, with TRBD2 matching over 9 bases. Trimming at V came to 2 bases and at J to 0 bases, leaving 7 bases not matched to a gene. This CDR3 has 17 amino acids. From germline, CDR1 is SGHRS and CDR2 YFSETQ. The CDR3 here is CASSFAGGLTSTDTQYF. The CDR3 DNA follows: TGCGCCAGCAGCTTCGCGGGGGGGTTGACTAGCACAGATACGCAGTATTTT. Full variable domain (rest looked up from reference TRBV5-1 and TRBJ2-3): KAGVTQTPRYLIKTRGQQVTLSCSPISGHRSVSWYQQTPGQGLQFLFEYFSETQRNKGNFPGRFSGRQFSNSRSEMNVSTLELGDSALYLCASSFAGGLTSTDTQYFGPGTRLTVL.

The V gene is TRBV7-2, the J gene TRBJ2-5; TRBD2 aligns across 11 bases. The CDR3 consists of 16 residues. Per the germline V gene, CDR1 is SGHTA and CDR2 is FQGNSA. After removal of 1 base from V and 4 bases from J, the junction contained 5 bases not matched to a gene. The chain's CDR3 is CASSLGLAGLGETQYF. CDR3 coding DNA: TGTGCCAGCAGCTTAGGACTAGCGGGGCTAGGAGAGACCCAGTACTTC.

In this sample, this clone turned up a few times. V and J are TRBV7-9 and TRBJ1-2; TRBD1 matches at 7 bases. Trimming took 7 bases from V and 3 from J; bases not matched to a gene: 17. Germline loops: CDR1 SEHNR, CDR2 FQNEAQ (reference sequence). This CDR3 comprises 17 residues. The CDR3 DNA is TGTGCCAGCATCGTTTGGCCAGGGGGGACGGTTGACTATGGCTACACCTTC. Its protein product is CASIVWPGGTVDYGYTF.

The chain carries TRBV28 and TRBJ2-3; TRBD1 aligns across 9 bases. The ends lost 7 bases at V and 6 bases at J; junction bases unmatched: 11. The CDR3 loop spans 15 amino acids. Germline lookup yields CDR1 MDHEN and CDR2 SYDVKM. This CDR3 is CASTRETGGTDTQYF. As DNA, the CDR3 is TGTGCCAGCACACGGGAGACAGGGGGGACGGATACGCAGTATTTT.

This chain links TRBV9 with TRBJ1-1; no clear D gene. This CDR3 region has 15 residues. Germline V lookup: CDR1 SGDLS, CDR2 YYNGEE. V was clipped by 7 bases and J by 5 bases, with 21 bases between them. The CDR3 spells CASANTLAGRTEAFF. The CDR3 bases are TGTGCCAGCGCCAACACCCTGGCGGGTAGGACTGAAGCTTTCTTT.

The rearrangement links TRBV19 to TRBJ1-1; TRBD1 might be the D (6 bases). V shed 6 bases and J shed 6 bases, with 11 bases lying between them. CDR3 length: 12 residues. Germline V gene data show CDR1 as LNHDA and CDR2 as SQIVND (reference sequence). The CDR3 is CASSQTGSEAFF. CDR3 coding DNA: TGTGCCAGTAGCCAGACAGGATCTGAAGCTTTCTTT.

This chain joins TRBV7-2 and TRBJ2-7, with D possibly matching TRBD1 (5 bases). This CDR3 is built from 15 residues. The germline V and J ends were trimmed by 0 bases and 3 bases, with 12 bases remaining between them. Germline V gene lookup returns CDR1 SGHTA and CDR2 FQGNSA. The CDR3 bases are TGTGCCAGCAGCTTAGCGGTGGGGCCCGACTACGAGCAGTACTTC. Protein sequence: CASSLAVGPDYEQYF.

The J gene is TRBJ2-2, the V gene TRBV7-3; TRBD2 matches at 16 bases. This CDR3 has 16 amino acids. The germline V gene has CDR1 SGHTA and CDR2 FQGTGA. Trimming removed 5 bases from V and 5 bases from J; junction bases left unmatched: 2. The CDR3 region has the DNA TGTGCCAGCAGCACGGGACTAGCGGGGGGGACCGGGGAGCTGTTTTTT. Its translation: CASSTGLAGGTGELFF.

This clone was detected a few times. This chain links TRBV6-6 with TRBJ2-2; the match to TRBD1 covers 11 bases. J lost 1 base, V lost 5 bases, and 3 bases had no gene match. This CDR3 is 16 amino acids long. Germline V gene data show CDR1 as MNHNY and CDR2 as SVGAGI (reference sequence). CDR3 DNA: TGTGCCAGCAGTAGAGGGACAGGGGGGAACACCGGGGAGCTGTTTTTT. The encoded protein is CASSRGTGGNTGELFF.

This chain joins TRBV7-7 and TRBJ2-5; D may be TRBD2 (6 bases). CDR3 length equals 14 residues. Germline V gene lookup returns CDR1 SSHAT and CDR2 FNYEAQ (reference sequence). The CDR3 DNA follows: TGTGCTACCGGAACCGGGACTGAGGGCGAGACCCAGTACTTC. It specifies CATGTGTEGETQYF.

This clone was recorded many times. CDR3 sequence (DNA): TGTGCCAGCAGCTTAGAGGGGCGGGGGGTTGAGACCCAGTACTTC. Amino acids: CASSLEGRGVETQYF. The chain employs TRBV7-2 and TRBJ2-5; 8 nucleotides line up with TRBD2. Germline-derived CDR1 and CDR2 are SGHTA and FQGNSA. The CDR3 has 15 residues. Trimming at V came to 1 base and at J to 5 bases, leaving 6 bases not matched to a gene.

The rearrangement uses TRBV7-2 and TRBJ2-1; a weak D match, TRBD2 (7 bases). CDR3 length: 15 amino acids. Germline CDR1 and CDR2: SGHTA and FQGNSA. V was cut by 4 bases and J by 9 bases, with 19 bases left in between. CDR3 residues: CASSSQGGGMGEQFF. Written as DNA, the CDR3 is TGTGCCAGCAGCTCCCAGGGAGGGGGAATGGGTGAGCAGTTCTTC.

The table lists this clone with many counts. J is TRBJ1-3 and V is TRBV27; no clear D. The CDR3 is 13 amino acids. Germline loops: CDR1 MNHEY, CDR2 SMNVEV (reference sequence). V gave up 5 bases and J gave up 3 bases, with 8 bases separating them. The CDR3, as DNA: TGTGCCAGCAGTCCCAAAAATGGAAACACCATATATTTT. This encodes CASSPKNGNTIYF.

V gene TRBV6-1 combines with J gene TRBJ2-3; 13 bases are shared with TRBD2. Losses at the gene ends were 0 bases for V and 10 bases for J; bases not matched to a gene: 10. Germline assignment: CDR1 MNHNS and CDR2 SASEGT. CDR3 length: 17 amino acids. The CDR3 nucleotides are TGTGCCAGCAGTGAAGCGGGACTAGCGGGGAGCCTGGCCCCGCAGTATTTT. Translated, it gives CASSEAGLAGSLAPQYF.

The chain recombines TRBV2 with TRBJ2-7; D perhaps matches TRBD1 (6 bases). The length of the CDR3 is 17 residues. The V end was cut by 3 bases, the J end by 1 base, with 19 bases between. Germline loops: CDR1 SNHLY, CDR2 FYNNEI. The CDR3 DNA follows: TGTGCCAGCAGTGACCCGGCCTGGCAGGGGTCTTCCTACGAGCAGTACTTC. Encoded protein: CASSDPAWQGSSYEQYF.

This clone was found once. The chain uses TRBV19 and TRBJ2-1; 11 nucleotides align to TRBD1. Germline-derived CDR1 and CDR2 are LNHDA and SQIVND (reference sequence). The CDR3 is made up of 15 amino acids. Unmatched junction bases numbered 5, after V lost 1 base and J lost 9 bases. The CDR3 region has the DNA TGTGCCAGTAGTATAGCGGACAGGGGGCGAGGTGAGCAGTTCTTC. Protein product: CASSIADRGRGEQFF.

The J gene is TRBJ2-7, the V gene TRBV19; 8 bases align to TRBD1. The ends lost 7 bases at V and 0 bases at J; junction bases unmatched: 8. The CDR3 is 15 amino acids. Germline V lookup: CDR1 LNHDA, CDR2 SQIVND (reference sequence). The CDR3 DNA is TGTGCCAGTACCCGCCGGACAGGGATCTCCTACGAGCAGTACTTC. Encoded protein: CASTRRTGISYEQYF. The full variable domain, with the rest looked up from reference TRBV19 and TRBJ2-7, is DGGITQSPKYLFRKEGQNVTLSCEQNLNHDAMYWYRQDPGQGLRLIYYSQIVNDFQKGDIAEGYSVSREKKESFPLTVTSAQKNPTAFYLCASTRRTGISYEQYFGPGTRLTVT.

The V call is TRBV11-2, the J call TRBJ2-5; D may be TRBD2 (5 bases). The J call may be faulty, since TRBJ2-7 better matches the DNA end. In germline, CDR1 is SGHAT, CDR2 FQNNGV. The CDR3 loop spans 14 amino acids. The CDR3 here is CASSSRGLSGEQYF. DNA for the CDR3: TGTGCCAGCAGCTCCCGGGGTCTTTCGGGCGAGCAGTACTTC.

V gene TRBV16 combines with J gene TRBJ1-2, with D possibly TRBD1 on 6 matching bases. Trimming left V 2 bases short and J 4 bases short, with 11 bases between. This CDR3 spans 14 amino acids. The germline gives CDR1 KGHSY, CDR2 FQNENV. The CDR3 DNA reads as TGTGCCAGCAGCCAAGGGGGCGCGGTCTATGGCTACACCTTC. Translated: CASSQGGAVYGYTF.

In nucleotides, the CDR3 is TGTGCCAGCAGTGAAGGAGAGGGCAGCTCTGGGGCCAACGTCCTGACTTTC. As protein: CASSEGEGSSGANVLTF. The chain carries TRBV6-1 and TRBJ2-6, with a weak D call TRBD2 (5 bases). This CDR3 region has 17 residues. V was shortened by 1 base and J by 0 bases, with 10 bases between the two germline ends. Germline CDR1 MNHNS, CDR2 SASEGT.

The V gene is TRBV19, the J gene TRBJ2-7, with TRBD2 matching 8 bases. This CDR3 is built from 15 residues. Germline CDR1 is LNHDA and CDR2 is SQIVND (reference sequence). The ends lost 5 bases at V and 4 bases at J; junction bases unmatched: 10. CDR3 bases: TGTGCCAGTAGTGGCACTAGCGGACCTGAGTACGAGCAGTACTTC. Its translation is CASSGTSGPEYEQYF. Filled out from reference TRBV19 and TRBJ2-7, the complete variable domain reads DGGITQSPKYLFRKEGQNVTLSCEQNLNHDAMYWYRQDPGQGLRLIYYSQIVNDFQKGDIAEGYSVSREKKESFPLTVTSAQKNPTAFYLCASSGTSGPEYEQYFGPGTRLTVT.

The chain employs TRBV7-3 and TRBJ1-2, with 7 bases that match TRBD1. V was pared by 2 bases and J by 6 bases, with 9 bases of the junction left unmatched. This CDR3 contains 15 residues. Germline CDR1 SGHTA, CDR2 FQGTGA. CDR3 DNA sequence: TGTGCCAGCAGCTTATACCTAACAGGGGTCGATGGCTACACCTTC. Translated: CASSLYLTGVDGYTF.

A few counts support this clone. This chain joins TRBV9 and TRBJ2-5, with 10 bases that match TRBD1. The CDR3 contains 14 residues. Germline values: CDR1 SGDLS, CDR2 YYNGEE. Germline trimming cut 3 bases from V and 4 bases from J; bases unmatched to any gene: 3. CDR3 nucleotide sequence: TGTGCCAGCAGCGCAGGACAGGGGGGAGAGACCCAGTACTTC. This codes for CASSAGQGGETQYF.

This clone has just one count. The V gene is TRBV7-6, the J gene TRBJ2-7, with a possible D match to TRBD1 (6 bases). V was pared by 6 bases and J by 3 bases, with 12 bases between. From germline, CDR1 is SGHVS and CDR2 FNYEAQ. This CDR3 has 13 residues. The CDR3 here is CASSPDRFYEQYF. CDR3 in DNA: TGTGCCAGCAGTCCTGACAGGTTCTACGAGCAGTACTTC. The full variable domain, rest sourced from reference TRBV7-6 and TRBJ2-7, is GAGVSQSPRYKVTKRGQDVALRCDPISGHVSLYWYRQALGQGPEFLTYFNYEAQQDKSGLPNDRFSAERPEGSISTLTIQRTEQRDSAMYRCASSPDRFYEQYFGPGTRLTVT.

This rearrangement joins TRBV14 to TRBJ1-4, with D maybe TRBD1 (5 bases). This CDR3 spans 16 amino acids. V lost 5 bases to trimming and J lost 8 bases, with 21 bases between them. Germline CDR1 reads SGHDN; CDR2 reads FVKESK. Here the CDR3 DNA reads TGTGCCAGCAGCTACGACCCGACCGACTCAGGGGAAAAACTGTTTTTT. It specifies CASSYDPTDSGEKLFF.

The CDR3 DNA follows: TGTGCCAGCAGGCAGGGGGAAGCTAATGAAAAACTGTTTTTT. Translating gives CASRQGEANEKLFF. The chain uses TRBV6-1 and TRBJ1-4; 7 nucleotides line up with TRBD1. CDR3 size: 14 residues. Per germline, CDR1 MNHNS and CDR2 SASEGT. V trimming: 6 bases; J trimming: 3 bases; junction bases outside the gene matches: 4.